This passage covers 28 T cell receptor beta chains from one sample sequenced in a study of cytomegalovirus exposure and HLA in healthy donors. A multiplex PCR was run with 60 Vbeta primers and 13 Jbeta primers. The table came from immunoSEQ multiplex PCR; TCRdb's copy has only in-frame clones and leaves some out. The repertoire holds about 200,000 clones, with about three quarters as singletons. Sequenced material: PBMCs. These receptors all stem from a man between 18 and 29 years old in good health and CMV-seronegative.

J is TRBJ1-5 and V is TRBV19, with a tentative D call TRBD1 (5 bases). The CDR3 spans 14 residues. Germline CDR1 LNHDA, CDR2 SQIVND (reference sequence). The germline V and J ends were trimmed by 5 bases and 5 bases, with 13 bases remaining between them. The CDR3 spells CASSSGRYDQPQHF. The CDR3, as DNA: TGTGCCAGTAGTTCAGGGAGGTACGATCAGCCCCAGCATTTT.

This sequence joins TRBV30 and TRBJ2-5; 13 bases agree with TRBD2. Germline-derived CDR1 and CDR2 are GTSNPN and SVGIG (reference sequence). V dropped 5 bases and J dropped 2; count of bases not matched to a gene: 11. The CDR3 is 17 residues long. In DNA form, the CDR3 reads TGTGCCTGGGACCCTTCCCGGACTAGCGGGGGACAAGAGACCCAGTACTTC. It codes for CAWDPSRTSGGQETQYF.

The chain has TRBV27 and TRBJ2-1; 10 positions match TRBD2. This CDR3 contains 14 residues. CDR1 and CDR2 (germline): MNHEY, SMNVEV (reference sequence). After removal of 8 bases from V and 8 bases from J, the junction contained 9 bases not matched to a gene. The CDR3 sequence: CASHSSGSIYEQFF. The CDR3 region has the DNA TGTGCCAGCCACTCTAGCGGGAGCATCTATGAGCAGTTCTTC.

The chain links TRBV27 to TRBJ2-1; D is uncertain. The CDR3 covers 12 residues. V was cut by 4 bases and J by 5 bases, with 6 bases left in between. The germline V gene encodes CDR1 MNHEY and CDR2 SMNVEV (reference sequence). This CDR3 is CASSYGHNEQFF. The CDR3, as DNA: TGTGCCAGCAGTTATGGCCACAATGAGCAGTTCTTC.

A word on this clone: A read error may account for a junction end that differs from germline. The chain is built from TRBV30 and TRBJ2-1; 7 nucleotides align to TRBD2. The CDR3 spans 15 residues. Per the germline V gene, CDR1 is GTSNPN and CDR2 is SVGIG (reference sequence). The CDR3 sequence: CVWSRPGLAYNEQFF. Here the CDR3 DNA reads TGTGTCTGGAGCCGCCCCGGACTAGCCTACAATGAGCAGTTCTTC.

The rearrangement uses TRBV6-5 and TRBJ1-1; tentative D call: TRBD1 (6 bases). Germline CDR1 reads MNHEY; CDR2 reads SVGAGI. This CDR3 is 14 amino acids long. V shed 6 bases and J shed 6 bases, with 17 bases lying between them. The CDR3: CASSPGGGMAEAFF. The CDR3 nucleotides are TGTGCCAGCAGCCCGGGAGGGGGAATGGCTGAAGCTTTCTTT.

The rearrangement joins TRBV18 to TRBJ2-5; TRBD2 might be the D (5 bases). The CDR3 is 17 amino acids. Germline V lookup: CDR1 KGHSH, CDR2 LQKENI. V lost 3 bases, J lost 3 bases, and 20 bases lay in between. CDR3 protein: CASSPWYGDLSEETQYF. The CDR3, as DNA: TGTGCCAGCTCACCTTGGTACGGGGATTTAAGTGAAGAGACCCAGTACTTC.

This chain uses TRBV30 with TRBJ2-4; perhaps TRBD1 as D (6 bases). Germline CDR1 reads GTSNPN; CDR2 reads SVGIG (reference sequence). Trimming cost V 2 bases and J 8 bases, with 13 bases left between them. CDR3 size: 13 residues. As DNA, the CDR3 is TGTGCCTGGAGTTGGGACACTCGGGACATTCAGTACTTC. Translation: CAWSWDTRDIQYF.

The rearrangement uses TRBV4-1 and TRBJ2-3; TRBD1 agrees at 11 bases. There are 17 residues in the CDR3. The germline gives CDR1 MGHRA, CDR2 YSYEKL. V was pared by 0 bases and J by 3 bases, with 5 bases of the junction left unmatched. The CDR3 coding sequence is TGCGCCAGCAGCCAAGATGGGGGGACAGGGGGAACAGATACGCAGTATTTT. Translation gives CASSQDGGTGGTDTQYF.

The chain joins TRBV7-3 to TRBJ2-5, with 8 positions matching TRBD2. Looked up from germline, CDR1 is SGHTA and CDR2 is FQGTGA. There are 16 residues in the CDR3. The V gene end was trimmed by 3 bases and the J gene end by 4 bases; junction bases not matched to a gene: 10. The CDR3 nucleotides read TGTGCCAGCAGCTTGTCTGCGGGGGGCCTAATAGAGACCCAGTACTTC. Its protein product is CASSLSAGGLIETQYF.

This clone has just one count. V is TRBV29-1 and J is TRBJ2-1; the D is unclear. CDR3 size: 10 residues. Germline CDR1 reads SQVTM; CDR2 reads ANQGSEA. V lost 7 bases, J lost 5 bases, and 6 bases lay in between. The CDR3 bases are TGCAGCGCTAAGAACAATGAGCAGTTCTTC. This encodes CSAKNNEQFF.

This chain links TRBV6-5 with TRBJ1-2; 8 bases are shared with TRBD1. Germline CDR1 MNHEY, CDR2 SVGAGI. The CDR3 runs to 15 residues. V shed 6 bases and J 3 bases; nucleotides not matched to a gene: 9. The CDR3: CASRAGQAADYGYTF. CDR3 nucleotides: TGTGCCAGCAGAGCGGGACAGGCGGCAGACTATGGCTACACCTTC.

The chain employs TRBV28 and TRBJ2-7; the match to TRBD1 covers 8 bases. The CDR3 contains 19 residues. Trimming removed 5 bases from V and 3 bases from J; junction bases left unmatched: 21. Per the germline V gene, CDR1 is MDHEN and CDR2 is SYDVKM. The CDR3 DNA reads as TGTGCCAGCAGTCTCGATATTCCCACTCTAGACAGGGGAGGCTACGAGCAGTACTTC. This translates into CASSLDIPTLDRGGYEQYF.

V and J are TRBV19 and TRBJ2-3, with a possible D match to TRBD1 (6 bases). Looked up from germline, CDR1 is LNHDA and CDR2 is SQIVND (reference sequence). The germline V and J ends were trimmed by 7 bases and 4 bases, with 12 bases remaining between them. This CDR3 region has 13 residues. The chain's CDR3 is CASNTNRADTQYF. The DNA of the CDR3 is TGTGCCAGTAACACGAACAGGGCAGATACGCAGTATTTT.

V gene TRBV18 combines with J gene TRBJ1-5, with D perhaps TRBD1 (6 bases). Germline lookup yields CDR1 KGHSH and CDR2 LQKENI. The CDR3 has 17 residues. The ends were cut back, 3 bases at V and 1 base at J, with 16 bases in the middle. Here the CDR3 reads CASSPTVGHTSNQPQHF. As DNA, the CDR3 is TGTGCCAGCTCACCTACCGTGGGACACACAAGCAATCAGCCCCAGCATTTT.

This clone was counted between two and nine times. The rearrangement links TRBV5-4 to TRBJ1-1; possible D gene TRBD1, 6 bases. V gave up 4 bases and J gave up 6 bases, with 16 bases separating them. CDR3 length equals 14 residues. Germline CDR1 and CDR2: SGHNT and YYREEE (reference sequence). CDR3 nucleotide sequence: TGTGCCAGCAGCCTGCGGGAGGGGGGTTCTGAAGCTTTCTTT. Amino acids: CASSLREGGSEAFF.

The genes are TRBV5-1 and TRBJ1-1, with a weak D call TRBD1 (5 bases). The CDR3 sequence is 14 residues long. The V and J ends lost 4 bases and 3 bases respectively, with 13 bases between them. CDR1 SGHRS and CDR2 YFSETQ come from the germline V gene. Here the CDR3 reads CASSDKAGDTEAFF. For the CDR3, the DNA is TGCGCCAGCAGCGACAAAGCGGGGGACACTGAAGCTTTCTTT.

V is TRBV7-9 and J is TRBJ1-6; 9 bases are shared with TRBD1. The CDR3 covers 16 residues. The trim removed 5 bases at V and 9 bases at J, leaving 11 bases unmatched. Germline CDR1 and CDR2: SEHNR and FQNEAQ (reference sequence). The CDR3 reads CASSPGSDRGSSPLHF. As DNA, the CDR3 is TGTGCCAGCAGCCCTGGATCGGACAGGGGAAGTTCACCCCTCCACTTT.

The V gene is TRBV28, the J gene TRBJ2-3; D unresolved. The CDR3 contains 14 residues. The germline V gene encodes CDR1 MDHEN and CDR2 SYDVKM. V gave up 5 bases and J gave up 0 bases, with 9 bases separating them. The DNA of the CDR3 is TGTGCCAGCAGTACTTTCCCAAGCACAGATACGCAGTATTTT. Translating gives CASSTFPSTDTQYF.

The J gene is TRBJ1-1, the V gene TRBV28; D remains unclear. This CDR3 has 14 residues. The V gene lost 5 bases and the J gene lost 5 bases, with 15 bases spanning the gap. CDR1 is MDHEN, CDR2 SYDVKM, per germline. CDR3 in amino acids: CASSPPMRRTEAFF. The CDR3, as DNA: TGTGCCAGCAGTCCCCCGATGAGGAGGACTGAAGCTTTCTTT.

The V and J genes are TRBV19 and TRBJ2-1; tentative D call: TRBD2 (5 bases). Germline V CDR1 and CDR2: LNHDA, SQIVND (reference sequence). V gave up 4 bases and J gave up 7 bases, with 11 bases separating them. The CDR3 extends over 13 amino acids. CDR3 loop: CASSTGRGNEQFF. CDR3 nucleotide sequence: TGTGCCAGTAGTACCGGACGAGGGAATGAGCAGTTCTTC.

In the case of this clone: One end of the junction varies from germline; a read error may be responsible. The chain employs TRBV7-9 and TRBJ2-7; TRBD1 agrees at 7 bases. The CDR3 covers 16 residues. Germline lookup yields CDR1 SEHNR and CDR2 FQNEAQ (reference sequence). CDR3 region: CSSSIVRGQGVHEQYF. DNA for the CDR3: TGTTCCAGCAGCATAGTAAGAGGGCAGGGGGTCCACGAGCAGTACTTC.

V gene TRBV29-1 combines with J gene TRBJ1-1; D remains ambiguous. V lost 4 bases and J lost 4, with 13 bases in between. The CDR3 is 13 amino acids. From germline, CDR1 is SQVTM and CDR2 ANQGSEA. CDR3: CSVAREEGTEAFF. The CDR3 DNA is TGCAGCGTTGCCCGGGAGGAGGGCACTGAAGCTTTCTTT.

As for this clone: Other DNA sequences in the sample encode the same CDR3. The genes are TRBV4-1 and TRBJ2-7; possible D gene TRBD1, 6 bases. V lost 0 bases and J 10 bases, leaving 19 bases between the germline ends. CDR3 size: 15 residues. Germline V gene lookup returns CDR1 MGHRA and CDR2 YSYEKL. CDR3: CASSQDSTGPSEQYF. CDR3 in DNA: TGCGCCAGCAGCCAAGATTCAACAGGGCCCTCCGAACAGTACTTC.

This chain links TRBV2 with TRBJ1-1, with 7 nucleotides matching TRBD1. The CDR3 runs to 16 residues. V gave up 3 bases and J gave up 0 bases; unmatched junction bases: 7. The germline V gene has CDR1 SNHLY and CDR2 FYNNEI. The CDR3 nucleotides read TGTGCCAGCAGTGATTGGGCTGACAGGGTGAACACTGAAGCTTTCTTT. Protein sequence: CASSDWADRVNTEAFF.

The chain employs TRBV29-1 and TRBJ2-2; D may be TRBD1 (6 bases). Germline V gene sequence: CDR1 SQVTM, CDR2 ANQGSEA. The CDR3 extends over 16 amino acids. V was pared by 0 bases and J by 1 base, with 12 bases between. The CDR3 region has the DNA TGCAGCGTTGAAGATCAAGGCAGGGGGAACACCGGGGAGCTGTTTTTT. Translating gives CSVEDQGRGNTGELFF.

The chain employs TRBV7-2 and TRBJ2-5, with 9 bases aligning to TRBD2. The CDR3 loop spans 17 amino acids. CDR1 is SGHTA, CDR2 FQGNSA, per germline. The V gene end was trimmed by 1 base and the J gene end by 1 base; junction bases not matched to a gene: 7. The CDR3: CASSLGGTSGSQETQYF. DNA of the CDR3: TGTGCCAGCAGCTTAGGGGGAACTAGCGGGTCCCAAGAGACCCAGTACTTC. Based on the CDR3 plus reference TRBV7-2 and TRBJ2-5, the full variable domain is GAGVSQSPSNKVTEKGKDVELRCDPISGHTALYWYRQSLGQGLEFLIYFQGNSAPDKSGLPSDRFSAERTGGSVSTLTIQRTQQEDSAVYLCASSLGGTSGSQETQYFGPGTRLLVL.

The V gene is TRBV2, the J gene TRBJ2-1; TRBD2 might be the D (6 bases). Trimming shortened V by 6 bases and J by 3 bases, and 15 bases separated the two germline ends. Per germline, CDR1 SNHLY and CDR2 FYNNEI. CDR3 length: 15 residues. The CDR3 nucleotides are TGTGCCAGCAGGTTCGCGGGGCGAGACTACAATGAGCAGTTCTTC. Protein: CASRFAGRDYNEQFF.